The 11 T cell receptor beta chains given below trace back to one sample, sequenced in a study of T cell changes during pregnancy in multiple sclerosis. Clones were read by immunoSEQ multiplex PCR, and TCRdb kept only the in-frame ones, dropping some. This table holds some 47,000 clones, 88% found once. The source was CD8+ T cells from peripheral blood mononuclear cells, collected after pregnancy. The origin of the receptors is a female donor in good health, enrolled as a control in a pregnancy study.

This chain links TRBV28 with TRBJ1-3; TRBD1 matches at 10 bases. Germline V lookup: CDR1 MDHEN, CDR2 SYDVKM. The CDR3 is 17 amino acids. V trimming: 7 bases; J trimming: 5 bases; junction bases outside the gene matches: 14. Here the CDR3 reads CASNSYRTGGTRNTIYF. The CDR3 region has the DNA TGTGCCAGCAACTCCTACCGGACAGGGGGTACGAGAAACACCATATATTTT.

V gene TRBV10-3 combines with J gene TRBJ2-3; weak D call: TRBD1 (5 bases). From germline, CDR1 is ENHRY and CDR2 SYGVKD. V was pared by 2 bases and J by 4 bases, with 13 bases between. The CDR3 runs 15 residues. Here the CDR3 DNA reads TGTGCCATCAGTGAGGGGGCAGGGTACTCAGATACGCAGTATTTT. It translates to CAISEGAGYSDTQYF.

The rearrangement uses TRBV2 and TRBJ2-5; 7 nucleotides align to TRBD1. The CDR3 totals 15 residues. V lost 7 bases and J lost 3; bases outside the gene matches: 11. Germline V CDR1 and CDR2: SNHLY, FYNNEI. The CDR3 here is CASTTSGTEEETQYF. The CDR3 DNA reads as TGTGCCAGCACTACCTCCGGGACAGAAGAAGAGACCCAGTACTTC.

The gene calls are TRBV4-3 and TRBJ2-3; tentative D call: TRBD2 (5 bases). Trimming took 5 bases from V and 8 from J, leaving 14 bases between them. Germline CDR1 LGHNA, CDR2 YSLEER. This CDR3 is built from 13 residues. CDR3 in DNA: TGCGCCAGCAGCGGTCGGGATTCTGGTACGCAGTATTTT. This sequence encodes CASSGRDSGTQYF.

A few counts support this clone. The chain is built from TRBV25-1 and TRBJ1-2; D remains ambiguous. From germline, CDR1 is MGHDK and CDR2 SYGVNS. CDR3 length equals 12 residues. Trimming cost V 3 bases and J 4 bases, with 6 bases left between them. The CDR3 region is CASSDVFYGYTF. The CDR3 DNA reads TGTGCCAGCAGTGACGTGTTCTATGGCTACACCTTC.

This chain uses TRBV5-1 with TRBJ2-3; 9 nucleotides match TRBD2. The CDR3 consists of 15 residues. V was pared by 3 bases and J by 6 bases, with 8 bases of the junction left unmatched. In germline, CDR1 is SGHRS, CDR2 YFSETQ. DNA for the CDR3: TGCGCCAGCAGCTGGACCGGGACTAGCCCTGATACGCAGTATTTT. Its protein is CASSWTGTSPDTQYF.

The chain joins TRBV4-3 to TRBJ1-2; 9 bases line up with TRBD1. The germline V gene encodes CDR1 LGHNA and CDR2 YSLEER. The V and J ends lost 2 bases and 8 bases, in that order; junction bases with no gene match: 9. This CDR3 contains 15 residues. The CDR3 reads CASSQRTGGSQGYTF. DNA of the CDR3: TGCGCCAGCAGCCAACGAACAGGGGGCTCTCAAGGCTACACCTTC.

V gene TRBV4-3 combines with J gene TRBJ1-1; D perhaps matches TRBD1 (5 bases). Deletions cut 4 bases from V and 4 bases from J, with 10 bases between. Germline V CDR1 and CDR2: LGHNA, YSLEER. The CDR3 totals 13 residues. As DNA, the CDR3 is TGCGCCAGCAGCCTCAGGGATGGCACTGAAGCTTTCTTT. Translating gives CASSLRDGTEAFF.

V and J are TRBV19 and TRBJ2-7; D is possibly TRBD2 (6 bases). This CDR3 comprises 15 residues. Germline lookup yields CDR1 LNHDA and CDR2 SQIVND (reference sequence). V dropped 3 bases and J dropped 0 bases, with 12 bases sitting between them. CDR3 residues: CASSMGLGSSYEQYF. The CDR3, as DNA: TGTGCCAGTAGTATGGGGCTCGGGAGCTCCTACGAGCAGTACTTC.

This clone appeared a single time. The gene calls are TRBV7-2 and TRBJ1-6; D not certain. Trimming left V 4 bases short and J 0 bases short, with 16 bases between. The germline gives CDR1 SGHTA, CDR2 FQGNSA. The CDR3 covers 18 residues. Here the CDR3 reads CASSSALSLSSYNSPLHF. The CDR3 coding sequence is TGTGCCAGCAGCTCCGCCCTTTCCTTGAGCTCCTATAATTCACCCCTCCACTTT.

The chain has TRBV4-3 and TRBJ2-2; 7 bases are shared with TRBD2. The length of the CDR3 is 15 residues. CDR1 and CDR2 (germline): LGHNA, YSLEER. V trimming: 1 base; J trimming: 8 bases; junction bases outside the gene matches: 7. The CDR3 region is CASSQGLALVGELFF. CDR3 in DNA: TGCGCCAGCAGCCAAGGACTAGCCTTGGTGGGGGAGCTGTTTTTT.